The text below deals with one TCR beta chain. The target antigen is unknown. The sample comes from a study of PD-1 blockade in classical Hodgkin lymphoma. Brentuximab vedotin exposure varied among the patients, all of whom had relapsed after autologous stem cell transplantation. Whole-study results and caveats: While CD8+ TCR diversity did not rise significantly by C4D1, CD4+ TCR diversity did. The baseline diversity of complete responders showed similarity to that of newly diagnosed patients. Baseline TCR diversity was reportedly lower in newly diagnosed patients than healthy donors. Repertoire differences lack defined causes, possibly disease activity or prior therapy.

Germline loops: CDR1 MNHEY, CDR2 SVGAGI. The CDR3 loop spans 14 amino acids. Trimming shortened V by 0 bases and J by 1 base, and 6 bases separated the two germline ends. Some clones are missing from TCRdb's copy, which holds only in-frame ones; the method was immunoSEQ multiplex PCR. Among approximately 44,000 clones listed, under 75% were seen once. The gene calls are TRBV6-5 and TRBJ1-1; unclear D gene. The sequenced sample was peripheral blood mononuclear cells (PBMCs), obtained at baseline. The receptor was isolated from a human donor with classical Hodgkin lymphoma. The CDR3 DNA reads as TGTGCCAGCAGTTACTCTCCAGGGAACACTGAAGCTTTCTTT. Translating it yields CASSYSPGNTEAFF.